This entry is about one T cell receptor (beta chain). This clone has a handful of counts. No much larger clonotype is one base removed from it; base qualities were not supplied. This sample is part of a study of blood T cell repertoires in acute mononucleosis (dated by TCRdb to the early 2020s). Context from the whole study: Acute-phase samples, which represented the primary response, were collected within 2 weeks of symptom onset. In acute infection, YVL-BR-specific cells made up a mean of roughly 2.2% of blood CD8 T cells and GLC-BM-specific cells made up a mean of roughly 1.1%. The mean EBV load in blood was approximately 3.6 log10 genome copies per million B cells during acute infection, compared with 2.5 to 3 at convalescence. Paper-wide results and their limitations: Just around 9% of the unique acute clonotypes remained in convalescence, but these persisting clonotypes accounted for most of the response, and new, diverse de novo clonotypes seemingly replaced the other acute clonotypes. In TCR repertoire selection for BRLF1 (YVL-BR), TCRalpha CDR3 motifs had a dominant role, while TCRbeta had a minimal role. With only three donors in the cohort, group averages were based on very few individuals. Low acute-to-convalescent clonotype overlap might partly reflect sampling error, because only a fraction of each donor's blood was analyzed.

The time point label on this specimen signifies: acute infectious mononucleosis, at clinical presentation within 2 weeks of symptom onset (visit 1). The study tracked CD8 T cell responses to two immunodominant EBV epitopes, BRLF1 109 (YVL-BR) and BMLF1 280 (GLC-BM), over primary infection. A positive serum heterophile antibody test and EBV viral capsid antigen-specific IgM indicated primary EBV infection. As a first step, magnetic positive selection (MACS) was used to enrich total CD8 T cells from the PBMCs. A FACSAria III was used to sort live CD3+ CD8+ tetramer+ cells to over 95% purity. A PE-conjugated tetramer loaded with the BRLF1 109-117 peptide was used for cell sorting. TCR repertoires of EBV epitope-specific CD8 T cells were deep-sequenced directly ex vivo after tetramer sorting, at acute infection and at convalescence. A few people aged roughly 18 to 30 with clinical acute infectious mononucleosis and laboratory evidence of primary EBV infection were used as donors. Heparinized peripheral blood was collected when donors presented clinically with mononucleosis symptoms and again about 6 months afterward. PBMCs were isolated by Ficoll-Paque density gradient centrifugation.

For TCR profiling, total RNA from at least 8,500 sorted tetramer+ CD8 T cells was reverse transcribed into cDNA. CDR3 regions were PCR-amplified with primers annealing to V and J regions, and unique molecular identifiers were added to track templates. The immunoSEQ platform, including its sequencing and error-correction standards, was used to profile TCRalpha and TCRbeta chains. Per the authors' processing: Clonal copy numbers were corrected for sequencing and PCR errors, and CDR3s were defined per IMGT conventions. Analysis was restricted to productive rearrangements and performed with immunoSEQ Analyzer versions 2.0 and 3.0, while gene-pairing frequencies underwent further processing in Microsoft Excel. Circos plots were used to visualize V-J pairings, and MEME together with a custom motifSearch program was used to find CDR3 motifs. The OLGA algorithm was used to calculate the probability of generation of TCR sequences. Clonotypes seen at both visits were designated persistent, clonotypes seen only acutely were designated nonpersistent, and clonotypes seen only at convalescence were designated de novo. An amino acid clonotype used by more than one donor was defined as a public TCR. This is the immuneACCESS table as TCRdb keeps it, with only in-frame sequences that have V and J called. A part of the clones is gone; compared with another copy, unresolved V genes explain less than half, and the rest is unexplained. The D gene and trimming were derived from the DNA, and the V and J assignments and clone size from that table. The sample data list thousands of clones, and less than 30% of these were observed just once. Around 30% of the sample comes from the top ten.

The CDR3 starts with the cysteine, ends with the phenylalanine, and has 15 residues. Only the CDR3 DNA stays, 45 bases, in frame from base 1. V lost 4 bases and J lost 6 bases, and the count of bases not matched to a germline gene is 9. From the germline V gene, CDR1 is MGHDK and CDR2 is SYGVNS. The TCR sequence derives from a woman between 18 and 29 years old with infectious mononucleosis caused by EBV. The material sequenced was EBV YVL epitope tetramer+ CD8+ T cells sorted from PBMCs, taken during acute infectious mononucleosis. The cell subset or site label, read with the paper, signifies: CD8 T cells binding a tetramer with EBV BRLF1 109-117 peptide (YVL-BR). The chain employs TRBV25-1 and TRBJ2-1, with 7 middle bases fitting TRBD2. In nucleotides, the sequence is TGTGCCAGCAGTGCAACTAGCGTACTCCCCAATGAGCAGTTCTTC. It translates to CASSATSVLPNEQFF.